The clone carrying this TCR beta chain was recorded a few times. The V gene's germline CDR1 is SGDLS and CDR2 YYNGEE. Trimming took 0 bases from V and 8 from J; bases not matched to a gene: 11. The CDR3 contains 16 residues. The source of the sample is a study of control samples from healthy donors and cancer patients. Data came from immunoSEQ multiplex PCR; TCRdb stores just in-frame clones and leaves some out. This table holds about 120,000 clones, approximately 88% found once. Sequencing was done on a sample of blood. The clonotype comes from a man aged 40-49 years in good health. V and J are TRBV9 and TRBJ2-1; 7 bases fit TRBD2. Written as DNA, the CDR3 is TGTGCCAGCAGCGTAGAACCCCACGCCGGGGGGTATGAGCAGTTCTTC. Protein product: CASSVEPHAGGYEQFF.